These 20 T cell receptor beta chains were sequenced from one sample in a study of T-cell reconstitution after alpha-beta-depleted transplantation in children. Unique molecular identifiers were used to barcode this TCRbeta library. TCRdb redid the calling of the PCR reads with MiXCR, one entry per CDR3 protein. The sample lists hundreds of thousands of distinct CDR3 sequences, more than 8% occurring once. Sequenced here: PBMCs from the stem cell graft donor, sampled from the stem cell graft. The origin of the receptors is a human donor who donated a stem cell graft to a child with SCID.

A few counts support this clonotype. This rearrangement joins TRBV7-9 to TRBJ2-5, with D uncertain. Germline CDR1 reads SEHNR; CDR2 reads FQNEAQ (reference sequence). Trimming took 3 bases from V and 5 from J, leaving 10 bases between them. The CDR3 has 13 residues. As DNA, the CDR3 is TGTGCCAGCAGCTTCTTGTCCTCGGAGACCCAGTACTTC. Translated: CASSFLSSETQYF. Full variable domain (missing parts from reference TRBV7-9 and TRBJ2-5): DTGVSQNPRHKITKRGQNVTFRCDPISEHNRLYWYRQTLGQGPEFLTYFQNEAQLEKSRLLSDRFSAERPKGSFSTLEIQRTEQGDSAMYLCASSFLSSETQYFGPGTRLLVL.

In its sample, this clonotype was seen a few times. The V gene is TRBV24-1, the J gene TRBJ2-3; 12 bases are a match to TRBD1. The CDR3 is 17 residues long. Trimming at V came to 3 bases and at J to 5 bases, leaving 8 bases not matched to a gene. Germline CDR1 and CDR2: KGHDR and SFDVKD. The CDR3 protein is CATSDAAGTGGRDTQYF. In nucleotides, the CDR3 is TGTGCCACCAGTGATGCCGCCGGGACAGGGGGCAGAGATACGCAGTATTTT.

The rearrangement links TRBV3-1 to TRBJ2-2, with TRBD2 as a possible D gene (5 bases). Looked up from germline, CDR1 is LGHDT and CDR2 is YNNKEL (reference sequence). V lost 1 base, J lost 7 bases, and 16 bases lay in between. This CDR3 contains 16 residues. The CDR3: CASSQGARGSHGELFF. The CDR3 region has the DNA TGTGCCAGCAGCCAAGGGGCACGAGGGAGTCACGGGGAGCTGTTTTTT.

The rearrangement joins TRBV5-1 to TRBJ2-1; D could derive from TRBD1 or TRBD2 (5 bases each). The CDR3 runs 15 residues. CDR1 and CDR2 (germline): SGHRS, YFSETQ. With 2 bases removed from V and 3 bases from J, the gap between germline ends came to 12 bases. The CDR3 nucleotides are TGCGCCAGCAGCTTAGGGACGGACGGCTACAATGAGCAGTTCTTC. It specifies CASSLGTDGYNEQFF.

The J gene is TRBJ2-4, the V gene TRBV5-1, with 7 bases matching TRBD1. The CDR3 runs 15 residues. Per the germline V gene, CDR1 is SGHRS and CDR2 is YFSETQ. The junction had 10 bases not matched to a gene; V was cut back by 4 bases and J by 6 bases. In DNA form, the CDR3 reads TGCGCCAGCAGCCCGACAGGGCAGGTTCGAAACATTCAGTACTTC. This translates into CASSPTGQVRNIQYF.

The rearrangement uses TRBV4-1 and TRBJ2-7; weak D call: TRBD1 (5 bases). V was clipped by 1 base and J by 2 bases, with 15 bases between them. The germline gives CDR1 MGHRA, CDR2 YSYEKL. This CDR3 comprises 16 residues. This CDR3 is CASSQAVRVRPYEQYF. CDR3 bases: TGCGCCAGCAGCCAAGCGGTCAGGGTCCGTCCCTACGAGCAGTACTTC.

This clonotype appeared a few times. The V gene is TRBV10-2, the J gene TRBJ1-6; unclear D gene. The length of the CDR3 is 15 residues. V was trimmed by 3 bases and J by 0 bases, leaving 6 bases between them. CDR1 is WSHSY and CDR2 is SAAADI in the germline V gene. The CDR3 is CASSDGSSYNSPLHF. Here the CDR3 DNA reads TGCGCCAGCAGTGACGGGAGCTCCTATAATTCACCCCTCCACTTT.

The V call is TRBV3-1, the J call TRBJ2-3, with D maybe TRBD1 (5 bases). The CDR3 totals 15 residues. The germline gives CDR1 LGHDT, CDR2 YNNKEL (reference sequence). V dropped 11 bases and J dropped 7 bases, with 25 bases sitting between them. This chain's CDR3 is CASTKVGPWTHTQYF. The CDR3 region has the DNA TGTGCCTCCACCAAGGTGGGCCCATGGACACATACGCAGTATTTT.

This clonotype occurred once. This may come from a read error, since a much larger clone is one base off. Since no conserved phenylalanine or tryptophan closes the CDR3, a read error is the likely cause. This chain uses TRBV6-2 or TRBV6-3 with TRBJ2-7; TRBD2 might be the D (5 bases). V was pared by 9 bases and J by 0 bases, with 15 bases between. The CDR3 spans 14 residues. Looked up from germline, CDR1 is MNHEY and CDR2 is SVGEGT. The CDR3, as DNA: TGTGCCAGGCCCCGAGGGTTGATCTCCTACGAGCAGTACATC. The encoded protein is CARPRGLISYEQYI.

The chain uses TRBV12-3 or TRBV12-4 and TRBJ2-1; TRBD1 matches 7 bases. V was pared by 7 bases and J by 2 bases, with 5 bases of the junction left unmatched. The CDR3 sequence is 14 residues long. The CDR3 DNA sequence: TGTGCCAGCAAGACGACAGGGACCTACAATGAGCAGTTCTTC. Amino acid sequence: CASKTTGTYNEQFF.

This clonotype was detected only a few times. The chain is built from TRBV13 and TRBJ2-2; TRBD2 agrees at 8 bases. J lost 0 bases, V lost 6 bases, and 3 bases had no gene match. Germline V gene lookup returns CDR1 PRHDT and CDR2 FYEKMQ (reference sequence). The CDR3 runs 15 residues. CDR3 protein: CASRRRGANTGELFF. The DNA of the CDR3 is TGTGCCAGCAGGCGGCGGGGGGCGAACACCGGGGAGCTGTTTTTT. Together with reference TRBV13 and TRBJ2-2, the CDR3 gives the full variable domain: AAGVIQSPRHLIKEKRETATLKCYPIPRHDTVYWYQQGPGQDPQFLISFYEKMQSDKGSIPDRFSAQQFSDYHSELNMSSLELGDSALYFCASRRRGANTGELFFGEGSRLTVL.

The gene calls are TRBV5-1 and TRBJ2-3; tentatively, D is TRBD2 (6 bases). Per germline, CDR1 SGHRS and CDR2 YFSETQ. The CDR3 runs to 18 residues. V was cut by 0 bases and J by 0 bases, with 17 bases left in between. CDR3 DNA sequence: TGCGCCAGCAGCTTGGGAGGGAGCGGGCTCATTAGCACAGATACGCAGTATTTT. Translation gives CASSLGGSGLISTDTQYF.

The chain uses TRBV5-1 and TRBJ1-1, with D possibly being TRBD1 (5 bases). The germline V and J ends were trimmed by 4 bases and 8 bases, with 9 bases remaining between them. Germline lookup yields CDR1 SGHRS and CDR2 YFSETQ. The CDR3 extends over 11 amino acids. Here the CDR3 reads CASSRDSEAFF. The CDR3 DNA follows: TGCGCCAGCAGCAGGGACTCAGAAGCTTTCTTT.

This clonotype was seen only a few times. The chain has TRBV5-1 and TRBJ1-1; unclear D gene. Trimming took off 0 bases at V and 4 bases at J, with 7 bases between the two ends. The CDR3 loop spans 13 amino acids. CDR1 is SGHRS and CDR2 is YFSETQ in the germline V gene. The CDR3 DNA is TGCGCCAGCAGCTTGGAGTTGATCACTGAAGCTTTCTTT. Translation: CASSLELITEAFF.

This clonotype came up a few times. A much larger clone is a single base away; this may be a read error. The chain recombines TRBV6-1 with TRBJ2-2, with 7 bases that match TRBD1. Germline V lookup: CDR1 MNHNS, CDR2 SASEGT. Trimming cost V 5 bases and J 3 bases; bases outside gene matches: 3. The CDR3 loop spans 14 amino acids. The CDR3 loop reads CASSPGTDTGELFF. The CDR3 region has the DNA TGTGCCAGCAGTCCCGGGACAGACACCGGGGAGCTGTTTTTT.

This clonotype was found a few times. Sequence at one end of the junction differs from germline and may be a read error. The chain combines TRBV7-7 with TRBJ2-5; a weak D match, TRBD2 (6 bases). The germline CDR1 and CDR2 sequences are SSHAT and FNYEAQ (reference sequence). CDR3 size: 17 residues. The CDR3 region is CASSLAGPWEDQETQYF. DNA of the CDR3: TGTGCTAGCAGCTTAGCCGGGCCGTGGGAGGACCAAGAGACCCAGTACTTC.

This clonotype was seen a few times. The chain links TRBV5-1 to TRBJ2-2; D possibly uses TRBD1 or TRBD2 (6 bases each). Germline V gene data show CDR1 as SGHRS and CDR2 as YFSETQ. The CDR3 contains 13 residues. Trimming took off 5 bases at V and 4 bases at J, with 9 bases between the two ends. The CDR3 region has the DNA TGCGCCAGCAGAGGGGGGAGCACCGGGGAGCTGTTTTTT. Amino acids: CASRGGSTGELFF.

This clonotype has ten or more counts. The chain carries TRBV29-1 and TRBJ2-2; no definite D call. The CDR3 contains 11 residues. Germline CDR1 is SQVTM and CDR2 is ANQGSEA. Trimming left V 4 bases short and J 5 bases short, with 5 bases between. Here the CDR3 reads CSVVRTGELFF. In DNA, the CDR3 is TGCAGCGTTGTGAGGACCGGGGAGCTGTTTTTT.

This clonotype was counted between two and nine times. The rearrangement uses TRBV20-1 and TRBJ1-2; weak D call: TRBD1 (6 bases). Germline V gene data show CDR1 as DFQATT and CDR2 as SNEGSKA (reference sequence). This CDR3 region has 14 residues. V was shortened by 6 bases and J by 1 base, with 15 bases between the two germline ends. CDR3 in amino acids: CSARTAALNYGYTF. CDR3 nucleotides: TGCAGTGCAAGGACAGCCGCCCTTAACTATGGCTACACCTTC.

This clonotype was seen repeatedly, ten times or more. The gene calls are TRBV5-1 and TRBJ2-3, with TRBD1 identical over 7 bases. J lost 2 bases, V lost 4 bases, and 4 bases had no gene match. The germline CDR1 and CDR2 sequences are SGHRS and YFSETQ. This CDR3 is built from 14 residues. The CDR3 protein is CASSPGQITDTQYF. CDR3 nucleotide sequence: TGCGCCAGCAGCCCGGGACAGATCACAGATACGCAGTATTTT.